This T cell receptor beta chain was found in a study of blood T cells in healthy people across ages. Overall study context: Template switching captured about one barcoded beta molecule per two T cells. General study findings and limits: Possibly confounding the expanded clonotype changes was the fact that donor CMV status was unknown.

The CDR3 sequence is 14 residues long. CDR1 is MNHEY, CDR2 SMNVEV, per germline (reference sequence). V shed 5 bases and J shed 3 bases, with 14 bases lying between them. This clonotype was picked up one time. No antigen is known for it. The second PCR ran about 6 to 12 cycles with a sample-barcoded 5' primer and J-beta primers. The template-switch adaptor was a 5' adaptor with 12 random nucleotides. It tagged each cDNA molecule. TCRdb passed the 5' RACE reads through MiXCR, listing each CDR3 protein once. The table lists 700,000 to 900,000 distinct CDR3 sequences, roughly 26% of them singletons. These data were also filed under a second study, of T cells of mothers and their children. From that study: Overlap measured in related mother-child pairs was slightly, non-significantly higher than in unrelated pairs.

The receptor was isolated from a boy younger than 18 in good health. The sample was blood. This chain joins TRBV27 and TRBJ2-7, with D uncertain. The CDR3 loop is CASSLQTSHYEQYF. The CDR3 region has the DNA TGTGCCAGCAGTCTTCAGACGTCCCACTACGAGCAGTACTTC.